One T cell receptor (beta chain) is described in this entry. Mouse gene names and germline throughout. The CDR3 end is not reached by the read, which stops 1 residue before it; the germline J gene fills it in. This sample was included in a study of tissue T cells after allogeneic stem cell transplantation. Survey-depth TCRbeta CDR3 sequencing reported V/J genes and productive frequencies. The assay was immunoSEQ multiplex PCR, and TCRdb's table has in-frame clones only and misses some. The table has about 50,000 clones, roughly 73% seen once. Trimming took 1 base from V and 4 from J; bases not matched to a gene: 3. The germline CDR1 and CDR2 sequences are NSQYPW and LRSPGD (reference sequence). There are 16 residues in the CDR3.

The source is a pool of C57BL/6 mice in good health. Material: sorted cells pooled from one or two spleens. The genes are TRBV1 and TRBJ2-2; 10 nucleotides line up with TRBD2. The sequenced CDR3 bases are TGCACCTGCAGTGCAGGGACTGGGGGAGCCACCGGGCAGCTCTAC. It specifies CTCSAGTGGATGQLY. The whole CDR3 is CTCSAGTGGATGQLYF. The full variable domain, completed using reference TRBV1 and TRBJ2-2, is VTLLEQNPRWRLVPRGQAVNLRCILKNSQYPWMSWYQQDLQKQLQWLFTLRSPGDKEVKSLPGADYLATRVTDTELRLQVANMSQGRTLYCTCSAGTGGATGQLYFGEGSKLTVL.